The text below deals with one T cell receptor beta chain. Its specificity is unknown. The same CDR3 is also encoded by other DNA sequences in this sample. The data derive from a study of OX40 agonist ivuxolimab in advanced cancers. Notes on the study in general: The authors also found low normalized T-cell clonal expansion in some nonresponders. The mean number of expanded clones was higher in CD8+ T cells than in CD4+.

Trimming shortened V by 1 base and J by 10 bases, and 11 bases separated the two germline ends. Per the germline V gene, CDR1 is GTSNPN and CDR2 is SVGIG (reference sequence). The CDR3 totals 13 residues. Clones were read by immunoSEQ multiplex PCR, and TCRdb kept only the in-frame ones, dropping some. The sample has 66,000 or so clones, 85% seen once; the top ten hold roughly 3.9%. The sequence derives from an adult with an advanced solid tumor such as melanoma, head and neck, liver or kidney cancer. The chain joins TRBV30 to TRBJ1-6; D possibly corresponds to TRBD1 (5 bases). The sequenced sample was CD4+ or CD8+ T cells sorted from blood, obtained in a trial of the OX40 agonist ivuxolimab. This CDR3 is CAWSGVGGSPLHF. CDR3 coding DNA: TGTGCCTGGAGTGGGGTCGGGGGGTCACCCCTCCACTTT.